The 17 T cell receptor beta chains listed next were all sequenced from one sample in a study of regulatory and conventional T cells in RAG deficiency. The table came from immunoSEQ multiplex PCR; TCRdb's copy has only in-frame clones and leaves some out. There are 24,000 or so clones in the sample; 85% to 95% occur only once, and under 0.95% lies in the top ten. Blood CD4+ CD25-low CD127-high conventional T cells supplied the genomic DNA template. In addition, the sample was reused for a study of regulatory T cells. From that study: Amplification used 52 TRBV primers and 13 TRBJ primers.

Material for sequencing was CD4+ T cells sorted from blood. All receptors come from a human donor in good health.

The chain has TRBV18 and TRBJ2-3, with 9 bases identical to TRBD2. CDR3 length: 15 amino acids. V trimming: 3 bases; J trimming: 2 bases; junction bases outside the gene matches: 3. CDR1 is KGHSH, CDR2 LQKENI, per germline. The CDR3 DNA reads as TGTGCCAGCTCACCGGTAGCGGGAGACACAGATACGCAGTATTTT. It encodes CASSPVAGDTDTQYF. Full variable domain (rest looked up from reference TRBV18 and TRBJ2-3): NAGVMQNPRHLVRRRGQEARLRCSPMKGHSHVYWYRQLPEEGLKFMVYLQKENIIDESGMPKERFSAEFPKEGPSILRIQQVVRGDSAAYFCASSPVAGDTDTQYFGPGTRLTVL.

The chain uses TRBV11-2 and TRBJ2-3; TRBD2 agrees at 9 bases. From germline, CDR1 is SGHAT and CDR2 FQNNGV. V dropped 5 bases and J dropped 4; count of bases not matched to a gene: 7. The CDR3 totals 15 residues. CDR3 residues: CASSPIAGVSDTQYF. CDR3 DNA: TGTGCCAGCAGCCCGATAGCGGGAGTGTCAGATACGCAGTATTTT.

This clone was counted once. This chain uses TRBV18 with TRBJ2-7; D is undetermined. Germline V CDR1 and CDR2: KGHSH, LQKENI. V dropped 3 bases and J dropped 3 bases, with 9 bases sitting between them. This CDR3 is built from 13 residues. The CDR3 here is CASSPRLDYEQYF. The DNA of the CDR3 is TGTGCCAGCTCACCGCGGCTAGACTACGAGCAGTACTTC.

This chain connects TRBV6-5 to TRBJ2-6, with TRBD2 as a possible D gene (5 bases). Per germline, CDR1 MNHEY and CDR2 SVGAGI. There are 15 residues in the CDR3. The V end lost 10 bases, the J end lost 2 bases, and 15 bases lay between the germline ends. The CDR3, as DNA: TGTGCCACCACCAGCGGCCCCCCTGGGGCCAACGTCCTGACTTTC. Protein product: CATTSGPPGANVLTF.

The chain couples TRBV6-5 to TRBJ1-2; the D is unclear. V lost 0 bases to trimming and J lost 2 bases, with 7 bases between them. This CDR3 has 14 residues. Germline loops: CDR1 MNHEY, CDR2 SVGAGI. CDR3 bases: TGTGCCAGCAGTTACTCGATGAGAAACTATGGCTACACCTTC. Protein product: CASSYSMRNYGYTF.

This chain connects TRBV7-9 to TRBJ2-3, with a possible D match to TRBD2 (5 bases). This CDR3 has 15 residues. The V gene's germline CDR1 is SEHNR and CDR2 FQNEAQ (reference sequence). Trimming stripped 5 bases from V and 2 bases from J, with 14 bases between. This CDR3 is CASSPKRRLTDTQYF. For the CDR3, the DNA is TGTGCCAGCAGCCCCAAGCGGAGGCTCACAGATACGCAGTATTTT.

V is TRBV19 and J is TRBJ2-3; TRBD2 agrees at 10 bases. Looked up from germline, CDR1 is LNHDA and CDR2 is SQIVND (reference sequence). V lost 3 bases to trimming and J lost 10 bases; unmatched junction nucleotides: 10. The CDR3 consists of 15 residues. The CDR3 loop is CASSILASGGGPQYF. The CDR3 DNA reads TGTGCCAGTAGTATTTTGGCGAGCGGGGGGGGCCCGCAGTATTTT.

V and J are TRBV20-1 and TRBJ1-2; D gene unclear. The CDR3 spans 11 residues. CDR1 is DFQATT and CDR2 is SNEGSKA in the germline V gene (reference sequence). Trimming left V 3 bases short and J 4 bases short, with 6 bases between. The CDR3 region is CSASIGYGYTF. The CDR3 coding sequence is TGCAGTGCTAGTATAGGCTATGGCTACACCTTC.

A few counts support this clone. The gene calls are TRBV2 and TRBJ1-1; the D is unclear. Trimming pared 6 bases from V and 1 base from J, leaving 9 bases between. CDR3 length: 13 residues. Per germline, CDR1 SNHLY and CDR2 FYNNEI. Here the CDR3 DNA reads TGTGCCAGCAGCCCGGACCAGAACACTGAAGCTTTCTTT. It translates to CASSPDQNTEAFF.

The chain uses TRBV7-6 and TRBJ2-5; no clear D. This CDR3 has 13 amino acids. Trimming removed 5 bases at V and 1 base at J, with 8 bases between. Germline V gives CDR1 SGHVS, CDR2 FNYEAQ. The DNA of the CDR3 is TGTGCCAGCAGCCCGATCGTCCAAGAGACCCAGTACTTC. This sequence encodes CASSPIVQETQYF.

V gene TRBV9 combines with J gene TRBJ1-2, with D possibly matching TRBD1 (6 bases). Trimming shortened V by 4 bases and J by 3 bases, and 10 bases separated the two germline ends. The CDR3 covers 13 residues. Germline assignment: CDR1 SGDLS and CDR2 YYNGEE. The CDR3 reads CASSTRQDYGYTF. In DNA form, the CDR3 reads TGTGCCAGCAGCACCCGACAGGACTATGGCTACACCTTC.

Only one count was recorded for this clone. The J gene is TRBJ2-3, the V gene TRBV6-6; D may be TRBD1 (5 bases). The CDR3 has 16 amino acids. The V gene lost 4 bases and the J gene lost 9 bases, with 23 bases spanning the gap. Germline V lookup: CDR1 MNHNY, CDR2 SVGAGI (reference sequence). The CDR3 region is CASSSIQGAGFGTQYF. The CDR3 DNA follows: TGTGCCAGCAGTTCAATCCAAGGGGCCGGCTTCGGGACGCAGTATTTT.

The rearrangement joins TRBV2 to TRBJ1-4, with a possible D match to TRBD1 (5 bases). Germline CDR1 is SNHLY and CDR2 is FYNNEI. Trimming took off 6 bases at V and 5 bases at J, with 10 bases between the two ends. The CDR3 has 13 amino acids. CDR3 in DNA: TGTGCCAGCAGGAGGGACGGAAATGAAAAACTGTTTTTT. Protein product: CASRRDGNEKLFF.

The rearrangement uses TRBV5-5 and TRBJ1-5, with TRBD1 matching over 8 bases. The CDR3 is made up of 15 amino acids. The junction had 6 bases not matched to a gene; V was cut back by 3 bases and J by 4 bases. The germline V gene has CDR1 SGHKS and CDR2 YYEKEE (reference sequence). In DNA form, the CDR3 reads TGTGCCAGCAGCTATTCCACAGGGGGGAATCAGCCCCAGCATTTT. Protein: CASSYSTGGNQPQHF. Drawing the rest from reference TRBV5-5 and TRBJ1-5, the complete variable domain is DAGVTQSPTHLIKTRGQQVTLRCSPISGHKSVSWYQQVLGQGPQFIFQYYEKEERGRGNFPDRFSARQFPNYSSELNVNALLLGDSALYLCASSYSTGGNQPQHFGDGTRLSIL.

V is TRBV28 and J is TRBJ1-3; TRBD1 might be the D (5 bases). The CDR3 is 13 residues long. Between the trimmed V and J ends, which lost 7 bases and 2 bases, there was a span of 9 bases. Per germline, CDR1 MDHEN and CDR2 SYDVKM. The CDR3 spells CASIEGAGNTIYF. The CDR3 bases are TGTGCCAGCATAGAAGGGGCTGGAAACACCATATATTTT. Combining the CDR3 with reference TRBV28 and TRBJ1-3 gives the whole variable domain DVKVTQSSRYLVKRTGEKVFLECVQDMDHENMFWYRQDPGLGLRLIYFSYDVKMKEKGDIPEGYSVSREKKERFSLILESASTNQTSMYLCASIEGAGNTIYFGEGSWLTVV.

The gene calls are TRBV4-1 and TRBJ1-1, with D possibly matching TRBD1 (6 bases). The CDR3 has 14 residues. The germline V and J ends were trimmed by 2 bases and 3 bases, with 10 bases remaining between them. Looked up from germline, CDR1 is MGHRA and CDR2 is YSYEKL. CDR3 in amino acids: CASSQWTAYTEAFF. CDR3 sequence (DNA): TGCGCCAGCAGCCAATGGACAGCGTACACTGAAGCTTTCTTT.

The rearrangement links TRBV11-3 to TRBJ2-3; 12 positions agree with TRBD2. The ends lost 5 bases at V and 2 bases at J; junction bases unmatched: 8. This CDR3 comprises 17 residues. Germline values: CDR1 SGHNT, CDR2 YENEEA. In DNA, the CDR3 is TGTGCCAGCAGCGGGCTAGCGGGAGGGCCATTCACAGATACGCAGTATTTT. Its protein is CASSGLAGGPFTDTQYF.